A single sample is the source of the 14 T cell receptor beta chains below, sequenced in a study of blood T cell repertoires in COVID-19. The repertoire was sequenced with immunoSEQ multiplex PCR; TCRdb's copy has only in-frame clones and lacks some. The sample records about 200,000 clones, roughly 80% being singletons. Sequencing was carried out using peripheral blood. The receptor set was obtained from a woman older than 75 with COVID-19, enrolled during active disease.

The J gene is TRBJ1-1, the V gene TRBV28; weak D call: TRBD1 (5 bases). In germline, CDR1 is MDHEN, CDR2 SYDVKM. Trimming removed 10 bases at V and 11 bases at J, with 17 bases between. CDR3 length: 11 residues. The CDR3 region is CATRGLGSAFF. The CDR3 DNA is TGTGCCACCCGGGGACTAGGTTCGGCTTTCTTT.

This chain joins TRBV18 and TRBJ2-3, with 7 bases matching TRBD1. CDR1 is KGHSH and CDR2 is LQKENI in the germline V gene. CDR3 length equals 15 residues. V lost 3 bases, J lost 2 bases, and 5 bases stayed unmatched. CDR3 residues: CASSPGQTNTDTQYF. Here the CDR3 DNA reads TGTGCCAGCTCACCGGGACAGACCAACACAGATACGCAGTATTTT.

The rearrangement joins TRBV20-1 to TRBJ2-3; 11 nucleotides align to TRBD2. Looked up from germline, CDR1 is DFQATT and CDR2 is SNEGSKA (reference sequence). This CDR3 has 16 residues. V was pared by 3 bases and J by 6 bases, with 11 bases of the junction left unmatched. CDR3 bases: TGCAGTGCTAGTGACGGGACTAGCGGTACAAAGGATACGCAGTATTTT. Translation gives CSASDGTSGTKDTQYF.

The rearrangement links TRBV6-4 to TRBJ2-2; TRBD2 is a possible D gene (7 bases). This CDR3 has 14 amino acids. V was shortened by 3 bases and J by 5 bases, with 10 bases between the two germline ends. CDR1 is MRHNA, CDR2 SNTAGT, per germline. The CDR3 is CASSERGLTGELFF. In nucleotides, the CDR3 is TGTGCCAGCAGTGAGCGGGGGCTTACCGGGGAGCTGTTTTTT.

The genes are TRBV3-1 (or the pseudogene TRBV3-2) and TRBJ1-4; D not certain. CDR1 and CDR2 from the germline V gene are LGHDT and YNNKEL (reference sequence). V lost 5 bases and J 8 bases, leaving 15 bases between the germline ends. The CDR3 is 14 residues long. The CDR3 reads CASSYAGGGEKLFF. The CDR3 DNA is TGTGCCAGCAGCTACGCGGGTGGAGGGGAAAAACTGTTTTTT.

The genes are TRBV9 and TRBJ2-6; a weak D match, TRBD2 (5 bases). V gave up 3 bases and J gave up 4 bases, with 20 bases separating them. The length of the CDR3 is 18 residues. In germline, CDR1 is SGDLS, CDR2 YYNGEE. CDR3 coding DNA: TGTGCCAGCAGCGGTCGGCGGGCGCCCTTGGAGGGGGCCAACGTCCTGACTTTC. Amino acid sequence: CASSGRRAPLEGANVLTF.

Here the CDR3 reads CASEGDRGNQPQHF. For the CDR3, the DNA is TGTGCCAGCGAGGGGGATAGGGGGAATCAGCCCCAGCATTTT. V is TRBV2 and J is TRBJ1-5, with a tentative D call TRBD1 (6 bases). Germline assignment: CDR1 SNHLY and CDR2 FYNNEI. This CDR3 is 14 amino acids long. V was trimmed by 8 bases and J by 4 bases, leaving 15 bases between them.

In the case of this clone: Other DNA variants within this sample encode the same CDR3. The chain links TRBV5-1 to TRBJ2-1, with D possibly TRBD1 on 6 matching bases. Trimming cost V 0 bases and J 1 base, with 8 bases left between them. The CDR3 is made up of 15 amino acids. Germline CDR1 is SGHRS and CDR2 is YFSETQ. The CDR3 reads CASSLAGASYNEQFF. DNA for the CDR3: TGCGCCAGCAGCTTGGCAGGGGCATCCTACAATGAGCAGTTCTTC.

J is TRBJ1-1 and V is TRBV24-1; D is unclear. Germline V gene data show CDR1 as KGHDR and CDR2 as SFDVKD. This CDR3 contains 12 residues. V was trimmed by 3 bases and J by 7 bases, leaving 8 bases between them. The CDR3 DNA follows: TGTGCCACCAGTGATCCCAGAGGTGAAGCTTTCTTT. Encoded protein: CATSDPRGEAFF.

The chain is built from TRBV2 and TRBJ1-2; a possible D gene is TRBD1 (6 bases). The CDR3 is made up of 13 amino acids. With 8 bases removed from V and 8 bases from J, the gap between germline ends came to 18 bases. The germline gives CDR1 SNHLY, CDR2 FYNNEI. The chain's CDR3 is CASCRQEATGYTF. The CDR3 DNA follows: TGTGCCAGCTGTAGACAGGAGGCTACGGGCTACACCTTC.

The chain is built from TRBV6-6 and TRBJ1-2; TRBD1 matches 8 bases. V shed 6 bases, J shed 5 bases, and the junction held 5 bases outside the gene matches. The germline CDR1 and CDR2 sequences are MNHNY and SVGAGI (reference sequence). This CDR3 region has 13 residues. CDR3 loop: CASSPDREYGYTF. In DNA, the CDR3 is TGTGCCAGCAGCCCGGACAGGGAATATGGCTACACCTTC.

V is TRBV18 and J is TRBJ1-4; 7 bases align to TRBD1. CDR1 KGHSH and CDR2 LQKENI come from the germline V gene. The CDR3 runs to 16 residues. Trimming removed 3 bases from V and 3 bases from J; junction bases left unmatched: 7. CDR3 sequence: CASSPLPGGPNEKLFF. Here the CDR3 DNA reads TGTGCCAGCTCACCTTTGCCAGGGGGGCCTAATGAAAAACTGTTTTTT.

The V and J genes are TRBV5-4 and TRBJ2-5, with 8 bases matching TRBD2. V was pared by 2 bases and J by 5 bases, with 8 bases of the junction left unmatched. The CDR3 has 15 residues. Germline CDR1 is SGHNT and CDR2 is YYREEE (reference sequence). The CDR3 here is CASSFQTGGHETQYF. In DNA form, the CDR3 reads TGTGCCAGCAGCTTTCAAACGGGGGGGCACGAGACCCAGTACTTC.

This rearrangement joins TRBV5-4 to TRBJ1-4; 7 nucleotides line up with TRBD1. The CDR3 runs to 15 residues. CDR1 is SGHNT, CDR2 YYREEE, per germline (reference sequence). The trim removed 4 bases at V and 5 bases at J, leaving 8 bases unmatched. The CDR3 sequence: CASSTGTEKNEKLFF. CDR3 sequence (DNA): TGTGCCAGCAGCACCGGGACAGAAAAGAATGAAAAACTGTTTTTT.